These 9 T cell receptor beta chains came from one sample sequenced in a study of blood T cell repertoires in COVID-19. TCRdb keeps only in-frame clones here, not all; method: immunoSEQ multiplex PCR. The data hold 200,000 to 300,000 clones, with approximately 86% observed a single time. Material for sequencing was peripheral blood. The receptor set was obtained from a man aged 55 to 70 who had recovered from COVID-19.

The rearrangement joins TRBV18 to TRBJ2-1; TRBD2 aligns across 12 bases. The V and J ends lost 3 bases and 4 bases, in that order; junction bases with no gene match: 4. Germline assignment: CDR1 KGHSH and CDR2 LQKENI. The CDR3 contains 16 residues. CDR3 region: CASSPSLAGGYNEQFF. CDR3 DNA sequence: TGTGCCAGCTCACCTTCCCTAGCGGGGGGGTACAATGAGCAGTTCTTC.

The J gene is TRBJ2-3, the V gene TRBV19; 10 nucleotides line up with TRBD2. The V and J ends lost 5 bases and 3 bases, in that order; junction bases with no gene match: 11. The CDR3 has 17 residues. Germline V gene data show CDR1 as LNHDA and CDR2 as SQIVND (reference sequence). The CDR3 sequence: CASSPDEAGGPTDTQYF. DNA of the CDR3: TGTGCCAGTAGTCCGGACGAAGCGGGGGGGCCTACAGATACGCAGTATTTT. The whole variable domain, filled in from reference TRBV19 and TRBJ2-3, reads DGGITQSPKYLFRKEGQNVTLSCEQNLNHDAMYWYRQDPGQGLRLIYYSQIVNDFQKGDIAEGYSVSREKKESFPLTVTSAQKNPTAFYLCASSPDEAGGPTDTQYFGPGTRLTVL.

The chain uses TRBV28 and TRBJ2-1; 15 positions match TRBD2. CDR3 length: 18 amino acids. Germline CDR1 is MDHEN and CDR2 is SYDVKM. The V gene end was trimmed by 3 bases and the J gene end by 8 bases; junction bases not matched to a gene: 11. The CDR3: CASSFYHIGLAGGHEQFF. In nucleotides, the CDR3 is TGTGCCAGCAGTTTTTACCATATCGGACTAGCGGGGGGGCATGAGCAGTTCTTC.

The chain is built from TRBV5-1 and TRBJ2-7; a weak D match, TRBD2 (5 bases). The germline V gene encodes CDR1 SGHRS and CDR2 YFSETQ. The CDR3 length is 15 residues. V was trimmed by 4 bases and J by 3 bases, leaving 17 bases between them. The chain's CDR3 is CASSPGGSQIYEQYF. In DNA, the CDR3 is TGCGCCAGCAGCCCCGGAGGTAGTCAAATCTACGAGCAGTACTTC.

The count of this clone is one. The chain combines TRBV18 with TRBJ2-7; tentative D call: TRBD1 (6 bases). V lost 0 bases and J 0 bases, leaving 15 bases between the germline ends. Germline CDR1 and CDR2: KGHSH and LQKENI. CDR3 size: 17 residues. CDR3 nucleotide sequence: TGTGCCAGCTCACCACCCCGGAGCTGGACAGTCTCCTACGAGCAGTACTTC. It yields the protein CASSPPRSWTVSYEQYF.

DNA of the CDR3: TGTGCCAGCAGTTACAAAGGGAGCGGCACAGATACGCAGTATTTT. This sequence encodes CASSYKGSGTDTQYF. The J gene is TRBJ2-3, the V gene TRBV6-6, with D possibly being TRBD2 (5 bases). CDR3 length: 15 residues. The germline V and J ends were trimmed by 2 bases and 1 base, with 10 bases remaining between them. The germline CDR1 and CDR2 sequences are MNHNY and SVGAGI (reference sequence).

V is TRBV9 and J is TRBJ1-6, with TRBD1 matching over 8 bases. With 4 bases clipped from V and 9 bases from J, the junction kept 6 bases outside the gene matches. The CDR3 is 14 amino acids. Germline V gene lookup returns CDR1 SGDLS and CDR2 YYNGEE. CDR3 protein: CASSKTGAGSPLHF. CDR3 sequence (DNA): TGTGCCAGCAGCAAGACAGGGGCTGGTTCACCCCTCCACTTT.

In this sample, this clone turned up once. V usage is TRBV30 and J usage is TRBJ1-2, with D tentatively TRBD1 (6 bases). V lost 4 bases to trimming and J lost 2 bases, with 23 bases between them. The CDR3 has 17 amino acids. Germline loops: CDR1 GTSNPN, CDR2 SVGIG (reference sequence). The CDR3 nucleotides read TGTGCCTGGATTACGAAGGGGACACCTAAGTTCAACTATGGCTACACCTTC. Translating it yields CAWITKGTPKFNYGYTF.

The V and J genes are TRBV29-1 and TRBJ1-3; tentative D call: TRBD1 (5 bases). The CDR3 is 14 amino acids. V was cut by 1 base and J by 0 bases, with 7 bases left in between. Germline CDR1 and CDR2: SQVTM and ANQGSEA. The CDR3 DNA reads TGCAGCGTTGAAGGGACAAGCTCTGGAAACACCATATATTTT. This gives the protein CSVEGTSSGNTIYF.